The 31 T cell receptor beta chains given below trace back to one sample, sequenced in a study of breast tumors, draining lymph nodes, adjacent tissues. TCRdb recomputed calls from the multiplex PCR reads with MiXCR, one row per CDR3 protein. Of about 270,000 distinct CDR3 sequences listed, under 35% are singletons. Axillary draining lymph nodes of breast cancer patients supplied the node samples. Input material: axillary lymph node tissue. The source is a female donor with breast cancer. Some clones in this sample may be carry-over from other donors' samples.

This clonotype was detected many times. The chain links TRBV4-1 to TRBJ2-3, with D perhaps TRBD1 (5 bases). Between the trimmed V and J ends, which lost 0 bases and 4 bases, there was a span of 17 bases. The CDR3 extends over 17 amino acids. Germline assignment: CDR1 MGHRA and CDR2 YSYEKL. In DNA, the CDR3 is TGCGCCAGCAGCCAAGATTTGACAGCTTATTTCGCAGATACGCAGTATTTT. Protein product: CASSQDLTAYFADTQYF.

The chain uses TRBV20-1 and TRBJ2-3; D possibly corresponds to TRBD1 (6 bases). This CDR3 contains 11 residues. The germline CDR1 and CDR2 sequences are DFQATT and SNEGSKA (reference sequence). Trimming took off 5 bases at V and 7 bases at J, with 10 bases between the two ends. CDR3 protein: CSAGGQNTQYF. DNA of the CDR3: TGCAGTGCTGGGGGACAAAATACGCAGTATTTT.

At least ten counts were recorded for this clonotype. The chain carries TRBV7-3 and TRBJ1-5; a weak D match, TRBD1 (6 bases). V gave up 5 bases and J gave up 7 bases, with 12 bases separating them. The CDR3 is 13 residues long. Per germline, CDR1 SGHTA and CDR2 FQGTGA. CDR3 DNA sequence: TGTGCCAGCAGCGAGATACAGGGACAGCCCCAGCATTTT. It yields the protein CASSEIQGQPQHF. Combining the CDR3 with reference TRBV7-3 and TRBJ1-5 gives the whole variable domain GAGVSQTPSNKVTEKGKYVELRCDPISGHTALYWYRQSLGQGPEFLIYFQGTGAADDSGLPNDRFFAVRPEGSVSTLKIQRTERGDSAVYLCASSEIQGQPQHFGDGTRLSIL.

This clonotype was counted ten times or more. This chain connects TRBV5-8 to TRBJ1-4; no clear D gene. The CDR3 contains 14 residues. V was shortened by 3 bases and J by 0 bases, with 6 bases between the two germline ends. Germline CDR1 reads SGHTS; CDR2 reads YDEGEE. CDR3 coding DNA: TGTGCCAGCAGCTGGAGCCCAACTAATGAAAAACTGTTTTTT. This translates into CASSWSPTNEKLFF.

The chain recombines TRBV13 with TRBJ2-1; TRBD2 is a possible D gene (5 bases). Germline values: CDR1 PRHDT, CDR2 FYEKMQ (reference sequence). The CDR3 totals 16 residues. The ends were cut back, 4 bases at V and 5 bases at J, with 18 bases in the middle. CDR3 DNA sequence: TGTGCCAGCAGCTCCAGACATACTACTAGTAACAATGAGCAGTTCTTC. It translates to CASSSRHTTSNNEQFF.

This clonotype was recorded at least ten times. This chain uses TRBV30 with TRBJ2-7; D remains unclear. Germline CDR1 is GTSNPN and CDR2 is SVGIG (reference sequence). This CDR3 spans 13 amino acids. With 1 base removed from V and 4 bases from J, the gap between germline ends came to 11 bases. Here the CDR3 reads CAWSGGEGYEQYF. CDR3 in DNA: TGTGCCTGGAGTGGTGGGGAAGGATACGAGCAGTACTTC.

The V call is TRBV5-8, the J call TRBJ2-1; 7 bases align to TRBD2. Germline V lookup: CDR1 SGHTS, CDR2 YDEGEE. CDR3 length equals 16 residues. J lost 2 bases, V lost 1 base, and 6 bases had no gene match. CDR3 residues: CASSLLTSFTYNEQFF. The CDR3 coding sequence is TGTGCCAGCAGCTTGTTGACTAGCTTTACCTACAATGAGCAGTTCTTC.

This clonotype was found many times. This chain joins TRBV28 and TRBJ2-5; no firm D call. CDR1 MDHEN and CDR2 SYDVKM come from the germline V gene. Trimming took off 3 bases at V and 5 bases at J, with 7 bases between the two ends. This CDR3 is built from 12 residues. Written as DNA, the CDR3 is TGTGCCAGCAGTTTGATTAGGGAGACCCAGTACTTC. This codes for CASSLIRETQYF.

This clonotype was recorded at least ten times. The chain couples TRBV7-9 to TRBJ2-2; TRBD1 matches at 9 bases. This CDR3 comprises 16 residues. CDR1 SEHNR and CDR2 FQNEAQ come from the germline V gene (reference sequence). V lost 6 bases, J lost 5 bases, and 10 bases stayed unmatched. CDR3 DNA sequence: TGTGCCAGCAGATTACCCGGGACAGGGCCTACCGGGGAGCTGTTTTTT. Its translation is CASRLPGTGPTGELFF.

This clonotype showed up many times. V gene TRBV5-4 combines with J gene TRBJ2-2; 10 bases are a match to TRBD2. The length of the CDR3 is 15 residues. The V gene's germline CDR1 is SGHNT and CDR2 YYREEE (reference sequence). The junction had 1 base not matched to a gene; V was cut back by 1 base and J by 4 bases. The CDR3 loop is CASSLPSGGTGELFF. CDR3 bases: TGTGCCAGCAGCTTGCCTAGCGGGGGCACCGGGGAGCTGTTTTTT.

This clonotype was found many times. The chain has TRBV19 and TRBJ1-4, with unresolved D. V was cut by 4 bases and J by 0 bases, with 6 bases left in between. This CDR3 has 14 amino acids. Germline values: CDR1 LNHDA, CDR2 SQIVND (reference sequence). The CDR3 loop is CASSRTSTNEKLFF. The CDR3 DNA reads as TGTGCCAGTAGTAGGACCTCAACTAATGAAAAACTGTTTTTT. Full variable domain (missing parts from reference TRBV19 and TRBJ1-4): DGGITQSPKYLFRKEGQNVTLSCEQNLNHDAMYWYRQDPGQGLRLIYYSQIVNDFQKGDIAEGYSVSREKKESFPLTVTSAQKNPTAFYLCASSRTSTNEKLFFGSGTQLSVL.

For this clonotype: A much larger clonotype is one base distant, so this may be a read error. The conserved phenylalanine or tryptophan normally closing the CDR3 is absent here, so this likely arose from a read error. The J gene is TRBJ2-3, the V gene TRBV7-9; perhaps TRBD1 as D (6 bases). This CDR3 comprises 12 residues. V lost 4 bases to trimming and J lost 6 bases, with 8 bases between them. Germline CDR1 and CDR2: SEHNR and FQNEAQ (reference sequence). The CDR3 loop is CASSSGQDTQYS. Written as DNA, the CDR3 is TGTGCCAGCAGCTCCGGACAGGATACGCAGTATTCT.

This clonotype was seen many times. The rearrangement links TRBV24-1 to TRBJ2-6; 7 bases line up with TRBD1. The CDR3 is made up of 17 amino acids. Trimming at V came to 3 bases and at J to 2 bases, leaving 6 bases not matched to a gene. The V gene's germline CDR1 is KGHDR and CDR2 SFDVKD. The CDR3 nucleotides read TGTGCCACCAGTGATCGGACAGGCCCGACTGGGGCCAACGTCCTGACTTTC. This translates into CATSDRTGPTGANVLTF.

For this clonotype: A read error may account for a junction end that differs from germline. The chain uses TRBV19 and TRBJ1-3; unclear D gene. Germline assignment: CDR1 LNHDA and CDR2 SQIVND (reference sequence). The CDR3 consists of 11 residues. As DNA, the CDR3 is TGTGCCATTCGGACTAGCGGGAGAACAATTTTT. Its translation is CAIRTSGRTIF.

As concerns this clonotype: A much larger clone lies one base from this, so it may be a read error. The CDR3: CASSLGDTANEKLFF. The CDR3 coding sequence is TGTGCCAGCAGCTTGGGGGACACGGCTAATGAAAAACTGTTTTTT. The chain joins TRBV5-4 to TRBJ1-4; D may be TRBD1 (6 bases). This CDR3 contains 15 residues. Germline V gene sequence: CDR1 SGHNT, CDR2 YYREEE (reference sequence). V was clipped by 0 bases and J by 3 bases, with 9 bases between them.

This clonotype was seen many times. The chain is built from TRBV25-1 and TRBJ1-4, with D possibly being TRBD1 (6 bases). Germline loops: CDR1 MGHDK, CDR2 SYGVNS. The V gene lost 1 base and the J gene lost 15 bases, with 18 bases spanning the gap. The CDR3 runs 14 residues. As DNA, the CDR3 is TGTGCCAGCAGTGAATCTGGGGGCGGGTACCTCTTGTTTTTT. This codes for CASSESGGGYLLFF. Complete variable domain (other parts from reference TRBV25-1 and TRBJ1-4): EADIYQTPRYLVIGTGKKITLECSQTMGHDKMYWYQQDPGMELHLIHYSYGVNSTEKGDLSSESTVSRIRTEHFPLTLESARPSHTSQYLCASSESGGGYLLFFGSGTQLSVL.

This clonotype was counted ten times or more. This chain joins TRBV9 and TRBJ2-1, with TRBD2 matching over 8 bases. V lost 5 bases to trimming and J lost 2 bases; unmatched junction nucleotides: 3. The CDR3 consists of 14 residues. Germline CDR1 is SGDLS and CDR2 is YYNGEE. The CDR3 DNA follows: TGTGCCAGCAGACCGGGACTAGCCTACAATGAGCAGTTCTTC. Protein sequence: CASRPGLAYNEQFF.

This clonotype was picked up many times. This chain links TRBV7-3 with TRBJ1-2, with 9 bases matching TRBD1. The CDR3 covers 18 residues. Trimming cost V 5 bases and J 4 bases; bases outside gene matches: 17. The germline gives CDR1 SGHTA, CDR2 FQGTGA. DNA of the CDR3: TGTGCCAGCAGCGTAAGTCCCGGGACAGGGAAACTGGGCTATGGCTACACCTTC. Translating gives CASSVSPGTGKLGYGYTF.

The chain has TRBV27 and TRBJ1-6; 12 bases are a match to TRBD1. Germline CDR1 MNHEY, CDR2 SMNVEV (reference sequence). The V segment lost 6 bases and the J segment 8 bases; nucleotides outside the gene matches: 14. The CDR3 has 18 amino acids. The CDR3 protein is CASSSGTGGNLAYSPLHF. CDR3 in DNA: TGTGCCAGCAGCTCCGGGACAGGGGGCAATCTTGCCTATTCACCCCTCCACTTT.

This CDR3 is CASMRDRGNVLTF. Written as DNA, the CDR3 is TGTGCCAGCATGAGGGACAGGGGTAACGTCCTGACTTTC. The V call is TRBV12-5, the J call TRBJ2-6; 10 nucleotides match TRBD1. There are 13 residues in the CDR3. Germline V gene data show CDR1 as LGHNT and CDR2 as FRNRAP. Drawing the rest from reference TRBV12-5 and TRBJ2-6, the complete variable domain is DARVTQTPRHKVTEMGQEVTMRCQPILGHNTVFWYRQTMMQGLELLAYFRNRAPLDDSGMPKDRFSAEMPDATLATLKIQPSEPRDSAVYFCASMRDRGNVLTFGAGSRLTVL.

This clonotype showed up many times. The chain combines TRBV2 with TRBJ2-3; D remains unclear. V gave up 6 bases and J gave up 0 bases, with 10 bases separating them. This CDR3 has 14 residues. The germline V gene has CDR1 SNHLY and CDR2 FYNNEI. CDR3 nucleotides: TGTGCCAGCAGCCAGGCTCCTAGCACAGATACGCAGTATTTT. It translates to CASSQAPSTDTQYF.

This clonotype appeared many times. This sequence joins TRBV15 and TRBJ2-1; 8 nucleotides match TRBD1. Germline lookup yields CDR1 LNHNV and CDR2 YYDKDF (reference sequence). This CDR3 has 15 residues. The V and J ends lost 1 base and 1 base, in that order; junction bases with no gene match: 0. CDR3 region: CATSRGTGSYNEQFF. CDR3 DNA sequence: TGTGCCACCAGCAGAGGGACAGGGTCCTACAATGAGCAGTTCTTC.

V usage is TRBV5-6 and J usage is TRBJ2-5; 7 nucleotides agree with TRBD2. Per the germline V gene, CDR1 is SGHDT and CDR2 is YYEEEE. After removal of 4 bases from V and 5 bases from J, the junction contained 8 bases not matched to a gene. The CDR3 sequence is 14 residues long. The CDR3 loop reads CASSITSESETQYF. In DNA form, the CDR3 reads TGTGCCAGCAGCATTACTAGCGAGAGTGAGACCCAGTACTTC.

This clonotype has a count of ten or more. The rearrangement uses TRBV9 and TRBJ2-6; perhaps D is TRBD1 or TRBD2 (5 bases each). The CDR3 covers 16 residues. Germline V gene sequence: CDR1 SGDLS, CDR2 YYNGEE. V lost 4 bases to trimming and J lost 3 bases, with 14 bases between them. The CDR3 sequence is CASSPREGVGANVLTF. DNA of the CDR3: TGTGCCAGCAGCCCCCGGGAAGGGGTTGGGGCCAACGTCCTGACTTTC.

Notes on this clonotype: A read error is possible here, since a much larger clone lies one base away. The CDR3 nucleotides read TGTGCCAGCAGTTTAAGTAGCGGGAGAGGAGGGCTCTACGATGAGCAGTTCTTC. The encoded protein is CASSLSSGRGGLYDEQFF. This rearrangement joins TRBV12-3 or TRBV12-4 to TRBJ2-1, with 9 bases identical to TRBD2. The CDR3 totals 18 residues.

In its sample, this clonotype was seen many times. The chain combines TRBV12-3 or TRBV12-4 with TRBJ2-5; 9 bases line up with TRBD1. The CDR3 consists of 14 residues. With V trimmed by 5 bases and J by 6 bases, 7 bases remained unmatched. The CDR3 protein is CASSGTGGGQTQYF. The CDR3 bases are TGTGCCAGCAGTGGTACAGGGGGCGGGCAGACCCAGTACTTC.

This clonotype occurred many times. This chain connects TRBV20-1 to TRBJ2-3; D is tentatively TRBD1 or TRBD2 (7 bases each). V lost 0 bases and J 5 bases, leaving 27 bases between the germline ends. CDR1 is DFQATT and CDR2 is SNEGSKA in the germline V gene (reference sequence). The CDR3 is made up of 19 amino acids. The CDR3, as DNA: TGCAGTGCTAGAGATCTATCAGGGGGAGGGCCTCCTAGTGGAGATACGCAGTATTTT. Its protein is CSARDLSGGGPPSGDTQYF.

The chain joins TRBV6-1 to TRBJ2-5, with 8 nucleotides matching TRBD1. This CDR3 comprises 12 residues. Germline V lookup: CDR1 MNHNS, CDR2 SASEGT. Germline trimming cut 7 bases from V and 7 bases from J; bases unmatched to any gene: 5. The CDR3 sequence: CASTGGLGTQYF. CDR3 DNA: TGTGCCAGCACAGGGGGCCTAGGGACCCAGTACTTC.

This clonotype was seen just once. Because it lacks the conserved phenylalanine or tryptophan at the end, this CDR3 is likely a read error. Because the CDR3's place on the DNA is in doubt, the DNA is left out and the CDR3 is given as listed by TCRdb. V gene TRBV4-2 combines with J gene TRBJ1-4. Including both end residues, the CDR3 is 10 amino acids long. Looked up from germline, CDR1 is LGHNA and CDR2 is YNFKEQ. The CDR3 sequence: CASSPTSGSL.

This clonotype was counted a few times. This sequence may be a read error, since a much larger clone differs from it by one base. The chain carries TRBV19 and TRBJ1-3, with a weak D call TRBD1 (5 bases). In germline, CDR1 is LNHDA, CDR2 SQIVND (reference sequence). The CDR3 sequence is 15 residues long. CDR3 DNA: TGTGCCAGTAGCGATGACAGAATTCCTGGAAACGCCATATATTTT. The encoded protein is CASSDDRIPGNAIYF.

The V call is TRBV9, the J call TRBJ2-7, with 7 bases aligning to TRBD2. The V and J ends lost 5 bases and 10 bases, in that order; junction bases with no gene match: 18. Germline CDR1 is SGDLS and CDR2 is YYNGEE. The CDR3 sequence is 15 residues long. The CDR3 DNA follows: TGTGCCAGCAGTCTATTACCCGGGAGCGGGGTGAAACAGTACTTC. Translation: CASSLLPGSGVKQYF.